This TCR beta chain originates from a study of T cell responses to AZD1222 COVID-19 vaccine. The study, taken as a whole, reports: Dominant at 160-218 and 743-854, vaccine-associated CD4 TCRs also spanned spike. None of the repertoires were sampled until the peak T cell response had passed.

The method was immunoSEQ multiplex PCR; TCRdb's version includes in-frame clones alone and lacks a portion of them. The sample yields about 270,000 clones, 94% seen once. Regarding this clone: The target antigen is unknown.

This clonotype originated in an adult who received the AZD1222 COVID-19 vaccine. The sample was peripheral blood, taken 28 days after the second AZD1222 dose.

CDR3 residues: CASSKGSGGFRDTQYF. CDR3 bases: TGTGCCAGCAGCAAAGGTTCGGGAGGGTTCCGTGATACGCAGTATTTT. The rearrangement uses TRBV21-1 and TRBJ2-3; the listed D gene, TRBD2, was not tested against the DNA. TRBV21-1 is listed as a pseudogene. The CDR3 is 16 amino acids.